These 24 T cell receptor beta chains originate from one sample sequenced in a study of T cells in Graves' hyperthyroidism and ophthalmopathy. Template material for amplifying TCR beta CDR3 regions consisted of RNA transcripts. HTBI primers were used for first-round RT-PCR of the TCR CDR3. Each CDR3 protein gets one entry after TCRdb re-called the multiplex PCR reads with MiXCR. Among some 320,000 distinct CDR3 sequences, around 13% were seen once, and the ten largest hold 34%. The source material was blood. Receptors were obtained from a middle-aged woman with Graves' ophthalmopathy.

The chain recombines TRBV6-1 with TRBJ2-5; 10 bases line up with TRBD2. This CDR3 has 15 residues. Germline CDR1 is MNHNS and CDR2 is SASEGT. Germline trimming cut 5 bases from V and 1 base from J; bases unmatched to any gene: 4. For the CDR3, the DNA is TGTGCCAGCAGTCTAGCGGGAGTAACCCAAGAGACCCAGTACTTC. It is translated as CASSLAGVTQETQYF.

This clonotype was found many times. V is TRBV12-3 or TRBV12-4 and J is TRBJ1-2; 7 positions match TRBD1. This CDR3 is built from 16 residues. V shed 3 bases and J 4 bases; nucleotides not matched to a gene: 11. CDR3 sequence reads: CASSLADRVSPYGYTF. The CDR3 DNA sequence: TGTGCCAGCAGTTTGGCCGACAGGGTAAGCCCCTATGGCTACACCTTC.

This clonotype was seen repeatedly, ten times or more. The rearrangement links TRBV11-2 to TRBJ1-5; a weak D match, TRBD1 (5 bases). CDR1 SGHAT and CDR2 FQNNGV come from the germline V gene. V lost 4 bases, J lost 4 bases, and 8 bases lay in between. This CDR3 is built from 13 residues. The CDR3: CASSSSGNQPQHF. The CDR3, as DNA: TGTGCCAGCAGCTCATCAGGGAATCAGCCCCAGCATTTT. Full variable domain (missing parts from reference TRBV11-2 and TRBJ1-5): EAGVAQSPRYKIIEKRQSVAFWCNPISGHATLYWYQQILGQGPKLLIQFQNNGVVDDSQLPKDRFSAERLKGVDSTLKIQPAKLEDSAVYLCASSSSGNQPQHFGDGTRLSIL.

This clonotype was observed at least ten times. The V call is TRBV2, the J call TRBJ2-5; 10 bases fit TRBD1. With V trimmed by 9 bases and J by 4 bases, 11 bases remained unmatched. The CDR3 runs to 15 residues. Germline CDR1 is SNHLY and CDR2 is FYNNEI. Written as DNA, the CDR3 is TGTGCCAGTCTCCGGGACAGGGGTTACGGAGAGACCCAGTACTTC. It translates to CASLRDRGYGETQYF.

This clonotype was recorded a few times. The rearrangement links TRBV9 to TRBJ2-6; TRBD1 aligns across 9 bases. V dropped 3 bases and J dropped 4; count of bases not matched to a gene: 8. CDR1 and CDR2 from the germline V gene are SGDLS and YYNGEE. This CDR3 has 17 residues. CDR3 nucleotide sequence: TGTGCCAGCAGCGCTTCGGACAGGGGCGGAGGGGCCAACGTCCTGACTTTC. This encodes CASSASDRGGGANVLTF.

The chain links TRBV4-1 to TRBJ2-1, with D perhaps matching TRBD2 (5 bases). Germline values: CDR1 MGHRA, CDR2 YSYEKL. V was shortened by 0 bases and J by 4 bases, with 16 bases between the two germline ends. The CDR3 runs 17 residues. DNA for the CDR3: TGCGCCAGCAGCCAAGATTCGTGGCCTAGCAGTTACAATGAGCAGTTCTTC. As protein: CASSQDSWPSSYNEQFF.

This chain links TRBV18 with TRBJ2-1; 9 nucleotides line up with TRBD2. With V trimmed by 5 bases and J by 8 bases, 10 bases remained unmatched. The CDR3 loop spans 15 amino acids. Per the germline V gene, CDR1 is KGHSH and CDR2 is LQKENI. In DNA form, the CDR3 reads TGTGCCAGCTCAGCCGGGACTAGCAGGCCCTATGAGCAGTTCTTC. This codes for CASSAGTSRPYEQFF.

This clonotype was picked up many times. V usage is TRBV18 and J usage is TRBJ1-5; 9 bases line up with TRBD1. With 5 bases clipped from V and 9 bases from J, the junction kept 11 bases outside the gene matches. The germline CDR1 and CDR2 sequences are KGHSH and LQKENI. This CDR3 spans 15 amino acids. CDR3 residues: CASSGGQGWRGPQHF. For the CDR3, the DNA is TGTGCCAGCTCAGGAGGACAGGGGTGGCGGGGGCCCCAGCATTTT.

CDR3 bases: TGTGCCAGCAGTTTCCGGGGGGGGAGGCCCCTCCACTTT. This codes for CASSFRGGRPLHF. The gene calls are TRBV27 and TRBJ1-6; D perhaps matches TRBD1 (5 bases). The germline CDR1 and CDR2 sequences are MNHEY and SMNVEV (reference sequence). Trimming removed 3 bases at V and 13 bases at J, with 13 bases between. The length of the CDR3 is 13 residues.

There are many counts of this clonotype. The CDR3 is CASSDVSYEQYF. CDR3 sequence (DNA): TGTGCCAGCTCAGACGTTTCCTACGAGCAGTACTTC. The V gene is TRBV18, the J gene TRBJ2-7; no reliable D call. The germline gives CDR1 KGHSH, CDR2 LQKENI. The CDR3 is made up of 12 amino acids. V was pared by 5 bases and J by 1 base, with 6 bases between. Combining the CDR3 with reference TRBV18 and TRBJ2-7 gives the whole variable domain NAGVMQNPRHLVRRRGQEARLRCSPMKGHSHVYWYRQLPEEGLKFMVYLQKENIIDESGMPKERFSAEFPKEGPSILRIQQVVRGDSAAYFCASSDVSYEQYFGPGTRLTVT.

In regard to this clonotype: With a much larger clone just one base away, this may be a read error. The gene calls are TRBV20-1 and TRBJ1-4; D is perhaps TRBD1 (5 bases). CDR1 and CDR2 from the germline V gene are DFQATT and SNEGSKA (reference sequence). This CDR3 has 14 amino acids. V shed 6 bases and J shed 10 bases, with 21 bases lying between them. The CDR3 sequence is CSAPFQGGHGKLFF. The CDR3 DNA reads TGCAGTGCCCCCTTCCAGGGAGGGCATGGAAAACTGTTTTTT.

This clonotype was seen a handful of times. The chain couples TRBV19 to TRBJ2-3; TRBD2 is a possible D gene (6 bases). Germline V gives CDR1 LNHDA, CDR2 SQIVND (reference sequence). V was clipped by 6 bases and J by 0 bases, with 13 bases between them. CDR3 length equals 15 residues. The CDR3 sequence is CASSKGTASTDTQYF. DNA of the CDR3: TGTGCCAGTAGCAAGGGGACTGCCAGCACAGATACGCAGTATTTT.

This clonotype was seen ten or more times. This sequence joins TRBV12-3 or TRBV12-4 and TRBJ2-3, with no clear D. The CDR3 has 12 residues. The V end was cut by 2 bases, the J end by 2 bases, with 2 bases between. Here the CDR3 reads CASSLFTDTQYF. The CDR3 DNA reads TGTGCCAGCAGTTTATTCACAGATACGCAGTATTTT.

The table lists this clonotype with many counts. This chain uses TRBV24-1 with TRBJ2-5, with D tentatively TRBD2 (5 bases). Germline loops: CDR1 KGHDR, CDR2 SFDVKD. This CDR3 comprises 16 residues. V shed 3 bases and J shed 2 bases, with 15 bases lying between them. The CDR3 DNA follows: TGTGCCACCAGTGATGTTTCCCTAGAGGGACAAGAGACCCAGTACTTC. Protein sequence: CATSDVSLEGQETQYF.

This clonotype occurred a few times. The rearrangement uses TRBV19 and TRBJ1-2; no clear D gene. Germline loops: CDR1 LNHDA, CDR2 SQIVND (reference sequence). The V end lost 6 bases, the J end lost 9 bases, and 17 bases lay between the germline ends. This CDR3 comprises 13 residues. Here the CDR3 reads CASSGLNYGSYTF. CDR3 DNA: TGTGCCAGTAGCGGCCTTAACTATGGAAGCTACACCTTC.

At least ten counts were recorded for this clonotype. The rearrangement joins TRBV6-5 to TRBJ2-1; 9 bases are a match to TRBD2. Per the germline V gene, CDR1 is MNHEY and CDR2 is SVGAGI. The CDR3 is 16 residues long. The junction had 7 bases not matched to a gene; V was cut back by 4 bases and J by 3 bases. The CDR3 loop reads CASSSHLAGFYNEQFF. The CDR3 region has the DNA TGTGCCAGCAGTTCTCACCTAGCGGGGTTCTACAATGAGCAGTTCTTC.

The table lists this clonotype with a few counts. V gene TRBV7-6 combines with J gene TRBJ1-1; D may be TRBD1 (5 bases). Trimming left V 4 bases short and J 3 bases short, with 21 bases between. Germline loops: CDR1 SGHVS, CDR2 FNYEAQ. This CDR3 contains 17 residues. The CDR3 reads CASSSRNGGVSDTEAFF. For the CDR3, the DNA is TGTGCCAGCAGCTCCAGAAATGGGGGGGTTTCTGACACTGAAGCTTTCTTT.

This clonotype was counted at least ten times. This rearrangement joins TRBV9 to TRBJ2-5, with 11 bases lining up with TRBD2. V was clipped by 4 bases and J by 5 bases; unmatched bases: 16. This CDR3 has 18 residues. Germline CDR1 is SGDLS and CDR2 is YYNGEE. CDR3 DNA: TGTGCCAGCAGCCCGCCCCCCACACTAGCGGGAGATTCGGAGACCCAGTACTTC. Its protein is CASSPPPTLAGDSETQYF.

This clonotype was counted a few times. The chain couples TRBV15 to TRBJ1-5; D ambiguous. This CDR3 region has 15 residues. V lost 0 bases and J 4 bases, leaving 10 bases between the germline ends. The germline V gene has CDR1 LNHNV and CDR2 YYDKDF (reference sequence). The DNA for the CDR3 is TGTGCCACCAGCAGAGAAGGGAGTCCTAATCAGCCCCAGCATTTT. Protein sequence: CATSREGSPNQPQHF.

The chain joins TRBV19 to TRBJ2-5; no definite D call. Trimming cost V 1 base and J 1 base, with 10 bases left between them. The CDR3 loop spans 15 amino acids. The V gene's germline CDR1 is LNHDA and CDR2 SQIVND (reference sequence). CDR3 residues: CASSIGGAPQETQYF. CDR3 sequence (DNA): TGTGCCAGTAGTATAGGAGGAGCGCCCCAAGAGACCCAGTACTTC.

This clonotype was seen only a few times. The chain couples TRBV27 to TRBJ2-7, with TRBD2 matching over 14 bases. V lost 6 bases to trimming and J lost 4 bases; unmatched junction nucleotides: 8. The CDR3 consists of 16 residues. The V gene's germline CDR1 is MNHEY and CDR2 SMNVEV (reference sequence). CDR3 in DNA: TGTGCCAGCAGGACGACTAGCGGGGGGGGGGGTTACGAGCAGTACTTC. It translates to CASRTTSGGGGYEQYF.

This clonotype was counted at least ten times. The chain combines TRBV28 with TRBJ1-6; TRBD1 might be the D (6 bases). The germline V and J ends were trimmed by 8 bases and 8 bases, with 13 bases remaining between them. CDR1 is MDHEN, CDR2 SYDVKM, per germline. CDR3 length: 13 residues. DNA for the CDR3: TGTGCCAGCCAGGACAGAACCCATTCACCCCTCCACTTT. This codes for CASQDRTHSPLHF.

This clonotype showed up many times. In nucleotides, the CDR3 is TGTGCCAGCAGCTTGTACCGGGACAGGGGGCGTAGCGGGGAGCTGTTTTTT. Translation gives CASSLYRDRGRSGELFF. The J gene is TRBJ2-2, the V gene TRBV7-6; TRBD1 agrees at 12 bases. Germline CDR1 and CDR2: SGHVS and FNYEAQ. CDR3 length: 17 residues. With 3 bases clipped from V and 7 bases from J, the junction kept 9 bases outside the gene matches.

The V and J genes are TRBV28 and TRBJ1-3; D unresolved. V dropped 1 base and J dropped 0 bases, with 13 bases sitting between them. CDR1 and CDR2 (germline): MDHEN, SYDVKM. This CDR3 is 17 amino acids long. The CDR3 loop is CASSLFGPVHSGNTIYF. The CDR3 region has the DNA TGTGCCAGCAGTTTATTCGGGCCGGTGCACTCTGGAAACACCATATATTTT.